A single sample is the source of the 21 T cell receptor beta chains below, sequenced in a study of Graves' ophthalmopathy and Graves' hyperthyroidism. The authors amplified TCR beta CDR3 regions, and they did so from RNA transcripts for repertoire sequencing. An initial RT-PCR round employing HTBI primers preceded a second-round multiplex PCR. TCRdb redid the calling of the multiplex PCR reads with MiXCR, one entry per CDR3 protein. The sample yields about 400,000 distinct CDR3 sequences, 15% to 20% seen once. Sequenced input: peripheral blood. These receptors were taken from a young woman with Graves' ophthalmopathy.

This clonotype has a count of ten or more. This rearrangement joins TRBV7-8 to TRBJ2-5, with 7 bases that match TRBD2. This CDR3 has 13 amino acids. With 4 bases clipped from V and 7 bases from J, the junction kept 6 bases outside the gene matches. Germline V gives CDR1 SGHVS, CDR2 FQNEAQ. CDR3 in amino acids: CASSSGGGGTQYF. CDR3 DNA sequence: TGTGCCAGCAGCTCTGGGGGGGGAGGGACCCAGTACTTC.

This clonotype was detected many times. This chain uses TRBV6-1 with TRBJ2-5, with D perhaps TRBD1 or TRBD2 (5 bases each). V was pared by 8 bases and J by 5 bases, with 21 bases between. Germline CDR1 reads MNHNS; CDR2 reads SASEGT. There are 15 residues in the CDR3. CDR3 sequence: CASQDLGVIKETQYF. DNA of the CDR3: TGTGCCAGCCAGGATCTGGGGGTCATCAAGGAGACCCAGTACTTC.

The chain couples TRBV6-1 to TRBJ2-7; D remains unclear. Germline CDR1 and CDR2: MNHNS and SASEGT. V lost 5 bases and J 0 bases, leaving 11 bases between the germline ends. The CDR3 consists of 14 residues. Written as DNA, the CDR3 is TGTGCCAGCAGTCCAACAAAGCGCTCCTACGAGCAGTACTTC. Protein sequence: CASSPTKRSYEQYF.

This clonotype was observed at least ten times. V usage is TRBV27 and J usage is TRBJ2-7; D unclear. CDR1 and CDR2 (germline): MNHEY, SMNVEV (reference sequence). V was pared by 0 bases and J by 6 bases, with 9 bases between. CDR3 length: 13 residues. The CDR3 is CASSLSVGVEQYF. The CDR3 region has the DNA TGTGCCAGCAGTTTATCGGTGGGCGTCGAGCAGTACTTC.

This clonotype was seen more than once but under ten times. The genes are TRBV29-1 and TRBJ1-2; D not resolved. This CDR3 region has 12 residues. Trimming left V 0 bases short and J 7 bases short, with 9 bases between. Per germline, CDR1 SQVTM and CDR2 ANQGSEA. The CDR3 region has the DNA TGCAGCGTTGAAGAGGGAGTAGCTGGCTACACCTTC. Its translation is CSVEEGVAGYTF.

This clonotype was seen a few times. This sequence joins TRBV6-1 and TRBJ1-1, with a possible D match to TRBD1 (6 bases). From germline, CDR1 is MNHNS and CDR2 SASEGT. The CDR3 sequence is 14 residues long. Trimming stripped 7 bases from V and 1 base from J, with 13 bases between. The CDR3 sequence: CASNRAGSNTEAFF. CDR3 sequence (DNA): TGTGCCAGCAACAGGGCCGGGTCGAACACTGAAGCTTTCTTT.

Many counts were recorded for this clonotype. The CDR3 is CAWSNRALGYSNQPQHF. DNA for the CDR3: TGTGCCTGGAGCAACAGGGCTTTAGGTTATAGCAATCAGCCCCAGCATTTT. The chain joins TRBV30 to TRBJ1-5, with a possible D match to TRBD1 (6 bases). CDR1 is GTSNPN and CDR2 is SVGIG in the germline V gene (reference sequence). The CDR3 has 17 residues. Trimming pared 3 bases from V and 0 bases from J, leaving 18 bases between.

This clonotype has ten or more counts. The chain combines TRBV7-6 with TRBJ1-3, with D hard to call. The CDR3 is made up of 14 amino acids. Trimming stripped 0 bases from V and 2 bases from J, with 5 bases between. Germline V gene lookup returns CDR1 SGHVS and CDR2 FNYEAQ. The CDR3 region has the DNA TGTGCCAGCAGCTTAGCCCCCACTGGAAACACCATATATTTT. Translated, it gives CASSLAPTGNTIYF.

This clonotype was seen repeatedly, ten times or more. The CDR3 protein is CSVDDSQETQYF. CDR3 coding DNA: TGCAGCGTGGACGACTCCCAAGAGACCCAGTACTTC. The chain joins TRBV29-1 to TRBJ2-5; D not certain. The CDR3 extends over 12 amino acids. Germline assignment: CDR1 SQVTM and CDR2 ANQGSEA. V was pared by 6 bases and J by 1 base, with 9 bases between.

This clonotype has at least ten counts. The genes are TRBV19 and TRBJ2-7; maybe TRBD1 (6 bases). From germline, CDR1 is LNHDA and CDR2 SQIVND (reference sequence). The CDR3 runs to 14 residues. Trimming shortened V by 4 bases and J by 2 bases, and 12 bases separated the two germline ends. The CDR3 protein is CASSTAAGAYEQYF. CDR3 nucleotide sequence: TGTGCCAGTAGTACCGCGGCAGGGGCCTACGAGCAGTACTTC.

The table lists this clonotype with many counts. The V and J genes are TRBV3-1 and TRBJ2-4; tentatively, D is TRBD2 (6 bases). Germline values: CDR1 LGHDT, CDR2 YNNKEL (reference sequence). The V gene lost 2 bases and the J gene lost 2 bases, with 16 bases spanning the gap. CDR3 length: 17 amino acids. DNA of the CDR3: TGTGCCAGCAGCCAACCGGTACCTAGCGTCACCAAAAACATTCAGTACTTC. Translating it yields CASSQPVPSVTKNIQYF.

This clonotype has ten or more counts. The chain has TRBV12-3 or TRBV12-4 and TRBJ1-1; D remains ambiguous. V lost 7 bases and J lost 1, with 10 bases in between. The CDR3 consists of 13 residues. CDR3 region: CASNPNPNTEAFF. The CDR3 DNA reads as TGTGCCAGCAATCCTAACCCGAACACTGAAGCTTTCTTT.

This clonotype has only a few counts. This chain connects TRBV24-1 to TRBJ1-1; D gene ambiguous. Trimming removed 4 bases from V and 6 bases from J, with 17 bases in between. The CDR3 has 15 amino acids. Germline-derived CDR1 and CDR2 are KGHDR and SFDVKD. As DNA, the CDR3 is TGTGCCACCAGTGAGCCACAGTGGGAATGGGCTGAAGCTTTCTTT. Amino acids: CATSEPQWEWAEAFF.

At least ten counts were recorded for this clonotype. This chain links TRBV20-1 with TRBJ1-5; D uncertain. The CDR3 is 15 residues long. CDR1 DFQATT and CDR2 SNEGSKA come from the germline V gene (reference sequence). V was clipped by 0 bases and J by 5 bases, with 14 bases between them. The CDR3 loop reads CSARDSRFIDQPQHF. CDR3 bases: TGCAGTGCTAGAGATTCCCGTTTCATAGATCAGCCCCAGCATTTT.

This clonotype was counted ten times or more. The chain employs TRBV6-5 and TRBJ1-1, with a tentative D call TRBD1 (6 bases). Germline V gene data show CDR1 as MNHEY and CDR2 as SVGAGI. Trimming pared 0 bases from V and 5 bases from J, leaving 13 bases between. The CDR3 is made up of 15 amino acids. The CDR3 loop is CASSYSPRGGTEAFF. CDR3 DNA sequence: TGTGCCAGCAGTTACTCGCCCAGGGGTGGAACTGAAGCTTTCTTT.

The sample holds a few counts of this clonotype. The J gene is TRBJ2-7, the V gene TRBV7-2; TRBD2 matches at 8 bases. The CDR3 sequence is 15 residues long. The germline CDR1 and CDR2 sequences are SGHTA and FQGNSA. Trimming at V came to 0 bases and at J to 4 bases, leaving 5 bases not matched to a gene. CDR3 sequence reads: CASSLALAVEYEQYF. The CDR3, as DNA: TGTGCCAGCAGCTTAGCACTAGCGGTAGAATACGAGCAGTACTTC.

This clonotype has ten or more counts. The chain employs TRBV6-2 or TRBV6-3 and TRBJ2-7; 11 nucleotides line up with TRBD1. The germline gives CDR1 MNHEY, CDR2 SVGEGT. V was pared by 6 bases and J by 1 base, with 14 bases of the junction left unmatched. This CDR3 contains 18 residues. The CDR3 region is CASSPPTGTGGYSYEQYF. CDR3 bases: TGTGCCAGCAGCCCCCCCACGGGGACAGGGGGTTATTCCTACGAGCAGTACTTC.

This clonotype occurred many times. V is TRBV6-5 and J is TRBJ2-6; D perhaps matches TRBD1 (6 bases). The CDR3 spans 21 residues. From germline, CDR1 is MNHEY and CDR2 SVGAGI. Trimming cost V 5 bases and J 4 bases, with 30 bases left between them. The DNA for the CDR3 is TGTGCCAGCAGTCCCCCTCCGGGACATCTTAACGCCCTCTGGGGGGCCAACGTCCTGACTTTC. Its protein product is CASSPPPGHLNALWGANVLTF.

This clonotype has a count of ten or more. CDR3 region: CASSARGLYEQYF. The CDR3 nucleotides are TGTGCCAGTAGTGCCAGGGGCCTCTACGAGCAGTACTTC. The chain recombines TRBV19 with TRBJ2-7, with D perhaps TRBD1 (6 bases). Trimming stripped 5 bases from V and 3 bases from J, with 11 bases between. This CDR3 has 13 residues. The germline CDR1 and CDR2 sequences are LNHDA and SQIVND (reference sequence).

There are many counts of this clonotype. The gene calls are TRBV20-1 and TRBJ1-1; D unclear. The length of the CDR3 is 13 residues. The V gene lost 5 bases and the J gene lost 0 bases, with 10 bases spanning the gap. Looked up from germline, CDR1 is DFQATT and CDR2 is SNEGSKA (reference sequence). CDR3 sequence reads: CSAGGRMNTEAFF. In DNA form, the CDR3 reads TGCAGTGCTGGCGGCAGGATGAACACTGAAGCTTTCTTT.

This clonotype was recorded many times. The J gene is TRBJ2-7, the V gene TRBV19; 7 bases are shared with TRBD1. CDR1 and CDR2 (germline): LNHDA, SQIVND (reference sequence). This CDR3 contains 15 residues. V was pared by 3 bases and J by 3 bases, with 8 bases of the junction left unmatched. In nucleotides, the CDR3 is TGTGCCAGTAGTATCGAGGGCAGGGGGAGCTACGAGCAGTACTTC. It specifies CASSIEGRGSYEQYF.